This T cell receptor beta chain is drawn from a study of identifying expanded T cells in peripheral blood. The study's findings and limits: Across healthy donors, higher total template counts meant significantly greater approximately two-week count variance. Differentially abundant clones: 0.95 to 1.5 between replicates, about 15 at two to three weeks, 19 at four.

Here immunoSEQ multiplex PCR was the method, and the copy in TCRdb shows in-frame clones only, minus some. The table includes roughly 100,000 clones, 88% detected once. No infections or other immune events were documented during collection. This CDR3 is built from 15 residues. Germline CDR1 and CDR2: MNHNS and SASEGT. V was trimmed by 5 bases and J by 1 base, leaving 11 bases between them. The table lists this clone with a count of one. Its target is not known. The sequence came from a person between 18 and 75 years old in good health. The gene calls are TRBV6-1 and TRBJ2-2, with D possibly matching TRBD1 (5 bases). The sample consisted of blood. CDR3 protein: CASSRTRVNTGELFF. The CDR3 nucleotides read TGTGCCAGCAGTCGGACACGGGTGAACACCGGGGAGCTGTTTTTT.